The 6 T cell receptor beta chains below were found in one sample sequenced in a study of cytomegalovirus exposure and HLA in healthy donors. The PCR had 60 Vbeta and 13 Jbeta primers. Profiling relied on immunoSEQ multiplex PCR, and the TCRdb table lists in-frame clones only, not all of them. The data show approximately 160,000 clones, with 68% seen just once and roughly 1.4% held by the top ten. Sequencing input: PBMCs. The receptors shown here come from a man aged 50-60 years in good health and CMV-seronegative.

The rearrangement links TRBV19 to TRBJ1-2, with TRBD1 as a possible D gene (6 bases). The V gene's germline CDR1 is LNHDA and CDR2 SQIVND (reference sequence). This CDR3 is built from 13 residues. V dropped 7 bases and J dropped 4 bases, with 13 bases sitting between them. The CDR3 nucleotides read TGTGCCAGTACCCCTGACAGGATCTATGGCTACACCTTC. Its protein product is CASTPDRIYGYTF.

The chain carries TRBV23-1 and TRBJ2-5, with 7 bases lining up with TRBD1. TRBV23-1 belongs to the ORF category, with a function that is uncertain. V shed 8 bases, J shed 2 bases, and the junction held 5 bases outside the gene matches. This CDR3 is built from 13 residues. The CDR3 reads CASSDRPQETQYF. Written as DNA, the CDR3 is TGCGCCAGCTCGGACAGGCCTCAAGAGACCCAGTACTTC.

The J gene is TRBJ1-2, the V gene TRBV6-5; a possible D gene is TRBD1 (5 bases). V lost 5 bases and J 6 bases, leaving 10 bases between the germline ends. This CDR3 comprises 12 residues. Germline V gene data show CDR1 as MNHEY and CDR2 as SVGAGI. The CDR3 bases are TGTGCCAGCAGTATGCGCAGGGATGGCTACACCTTC. Residues: CASSMRRDGYTF.

The chain couples TRBV6-6 to TRBJ1-1, with no clear D. This CDR3 has 14 amino acids. The germline V and J ends were trimmed by 4 bases and 2 bases, with 11 bases remaining between them. Germline V gene data show CDR1 as MNHNY and CDR2 as SVGAGI (reference sequence). The CDR3 loop is CASSLISDNTEAFF. The CDR3 DNA sequence: TGTGCCAGCAGTTTAATCTCAGATAACACTGAAGCTTTCTTT.

The chain is built from TRBV29-1 and TRBJ1-1; TRBD1 might be the D (6 bases). The CDR3 length is 14 residues. The germline V and J ends were trimmed by 7 bases and 0 bases, with 15 bases remaining between them. Germline V gives CDR1 SQVTM, CDR2 ANQGSEA. The CDR3 here is CSGLNRAVNTEAFF. CDR3 sequence (DNA): TGCAGCGGCCTAAACAGGGCGGTGAACACTGAAGCTTTCTTT.

V usage is TRBV5-6 and J usage is TRBJ2-5; TRBD1 matches at 9 bases. Trimming took 0 bases from V and 5 from J; bases not matched to a gene: 8. Germline loops: CDR1 SGHDT, CDR2 YYEEEE. This CDR3 comprises 16 residues. The CDR3 protein is CASSLATGGLTETQYF. Here the CDR3 DNA reads TGTGCCAGCAGCTTGGCGACAGGGGGACTAACGGAGACCCAGTACTTC.